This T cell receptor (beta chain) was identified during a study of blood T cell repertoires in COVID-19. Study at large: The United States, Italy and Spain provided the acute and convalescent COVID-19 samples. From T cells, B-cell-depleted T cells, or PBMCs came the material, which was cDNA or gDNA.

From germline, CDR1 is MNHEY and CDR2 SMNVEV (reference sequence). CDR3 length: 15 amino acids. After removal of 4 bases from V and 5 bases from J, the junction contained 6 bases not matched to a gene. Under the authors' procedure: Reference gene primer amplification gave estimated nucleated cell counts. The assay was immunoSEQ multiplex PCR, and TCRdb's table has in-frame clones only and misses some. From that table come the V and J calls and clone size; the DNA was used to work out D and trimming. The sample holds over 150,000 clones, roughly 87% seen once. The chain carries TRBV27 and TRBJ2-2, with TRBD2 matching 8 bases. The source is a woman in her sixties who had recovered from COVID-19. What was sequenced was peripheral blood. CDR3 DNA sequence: TGTGCCAGCAGTTCCCCAGCGGGGGTTACCGGGGAGCTGTTTTTT. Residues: CASSSPAGVTGELFF.